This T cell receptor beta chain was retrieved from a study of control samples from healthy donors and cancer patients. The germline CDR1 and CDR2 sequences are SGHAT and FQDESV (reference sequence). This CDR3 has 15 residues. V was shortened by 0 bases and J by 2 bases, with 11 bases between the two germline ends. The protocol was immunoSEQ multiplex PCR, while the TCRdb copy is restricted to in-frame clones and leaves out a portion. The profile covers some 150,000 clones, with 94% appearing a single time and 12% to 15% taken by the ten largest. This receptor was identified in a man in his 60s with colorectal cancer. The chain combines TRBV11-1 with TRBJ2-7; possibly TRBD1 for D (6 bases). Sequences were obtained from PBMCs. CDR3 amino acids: CASSLAQDRAYEQYF. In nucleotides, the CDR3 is TGTGCCAGCAGCTTAGCGCAGGACAGAGCCTACGAGCAGTACTTC. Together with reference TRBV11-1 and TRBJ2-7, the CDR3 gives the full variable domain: EAEVAQSPRYKITEKSQAVAFWCDPISGHATLYWYRQILGQGPELLVQFQDESVVDDSQLPKDRFSAERLKGVDSTLKIQPAELGDSAMYLCASSLAQDRAYEQYFGPGTRLTVT.